Below are 19 T cell receptor beta chains sequenced from a single sample in a study of regulatory T cells in long-lasting Graves disease. Time point described: newly diagnosed GD, antithyroid drugs for less than 3 months. Researchers made the TCR library from RNA that was extracted from PBMCs. Through Arm-PCR of CDR3 regions and iRepertoire HTBI primers, TCR beta libraries were built. TCRdb reprocessed the multiplex PCR reads via MiXCR and lists one record per CDR3 protein. The sample contains hundreds of thousands of distinct CDR3 sequences, roughly 15% of which appear only once. This sample was shared with a second study, whose subject was T cells in Graves' hyperthyroidism and ophthalmopathy.

The sample consisted of peripheral blood mononuclear cells (PBMCs), taken at new diagnosis, from a patient treated with antithyroid drugs. These receptors all stem from a woman aged 40-65 years with Graves disease.

At least ten counts were recorded for this clonotype. The chain is built from TRBV14 and TRBJ2-7, with unresolved D. Germline-derived CDR1 and CDR2 are SGHDN and FVKESK. Trimming pared 0 bases from V and 0 bases from J, leaving 6 bases between. The CDR3 sequence is 14 residues long. CDR3 region: CASSQELGSYEQYF. The CDR3 DNA follows: TGTGCCAGCAGCCAAGAACTGGGCTCCTACGAGCAGTACTTC.

CDR3 sequence reads: CASSFPGEGETQYF. CDR3 nucleotides: TGTGCCAGCAGCTTTCCGGGGGAGGGCGAGACCCAGTACTTC. This chain connects TRBV5-4 to TRBJ2-5, with 7 bases matching TRBD2. CDR3 length equals 14 residues. Trimming removed 2 bases from V and 5 bases from J; junction bases left unmatched: 6. CDR1 SGHNT and CDR2 YYREEE come from the germline V gene (reference sequence).

V usage is TRBV7-3 and J usage is TRBJ2-4, with TRBD2 matching over 7 bases. CDR3 length: 15 residues. The germline V gene has CDR1 SGHTA and CDR2 FQGTGA. Trimming took 5 bases from V and 6 from J; bases not matched to a gene: 10. The CDR3 DNA is TGTGCCAGCAGCAAGAGCGGGGATAGGGGAAACATTCAGTACTTC. The encoded protein is CASSKSGDRGNIQYF.

This clonotype was counted many times. The V and J genes are TRBV2 and TRBJ1-2; possibly TRBD1 for D (5 bases). This CDR3 has 15 amino acids. CDR1 SNHLY and CDR2 FYNNEI come from the germline V gene. V was clipped by 6 bases and J by 5 bases, with 19 bases between them. The CDR3 sequence is CASRLEVTGAYGYTF. The CDR3 region has the DNA TGTGCCAGCAGATTAGAAGTCACCGGGGCTTATGGCTACACCTTC.

This clonotype was seen ten or more times. The gene calls are TRBV12-3 or TRBV12-4 and TRBJ2-7, with TRBD2 identical over 7 bases. V lost 1 base to trimming and J lost 3 bases; unmatched junction nucleotides: 6. The length of the CDR3 is 15 residues. CDR3 loop: CASSLGGGTHYEQYF. CDR3 nucleotides: TGTGCCAGCAGTTTAGGGGGGGGGACTCACTACGAGCAGTACTTC.

The chain links TRBV6-1 to TRBJ2-1; TRBD1 matches 12 bases. Germline-derived CDR1 and CDR2 are MNHNS and SASEGT. The CDR3 runs 15 residues. Germline trimming cut 5 bases from V and 6 bases from J; bases unmatched to any gene: 5. The CDR3 DNA reads TGTGCCAGCAGTACTCCGGGACAGGGGGCCAATGAGCAGTTCTTC. Protein sequence: CASSTPGQGANEQFF.

J is TRBJ1-6 and V is TRBV27, with 7 bases that match TRBD1. The CDR3 extends over 17 amino acids. In germline, CDR1 is MNHEY, CDR2 SMNVEV (reference sequence). Trimming cost V 4 bases and J 3 bases; bases outside gene matches: 9. The CDR3 nucleotides read TGTGCCAGCAGTTCTGCACAGGGGAGACTCTATAATTCACCCCTCCACTTT. Translated, it gives CASSSAQGRLYNSPLHF.

This clonotype was counted between two and nine times. The chain carries TRBV19 and TRBJ2-1; D is undetermined. The CDR3 is made up of 12 amino acids. Germline lookup yields CDR1 LNHDA and CDR2 SQIVND (reference sequence). The V and J ends lost 6 bases and 4 bases respectively, with 7 bases between them. The CDR3 bases are TGTGCCAGTAGCAACCGTTACAATGAGCAGTTCTTC. It yields the protein CASSNRYNEQFF.

This clonotype was picked up many times. CDR3 sequence: CASSLDGRLADTQYF. The CDR3 DNA follows: TGCGCCAGCAGCCTGGATGGGCGTCTTGCAGATACGCAGTATTTT. The chain combines TRBV5-1 with TRBJ2-3; D remains ambiguous. V shed 4 bases and J shed 4 bases, with 16 bases lying between them. The CDR3 sequence is 15 residues long. CDR1 is SGHRS and CDR2 is YFSETQ in the germline V gene.

This clonotype has ten or more counts. The chain links TRBV11-2 to TRBJ1-2, with D tentatively TRBD1 (5 bases). This CDR3 comprises 17 residues. Germline V gene sequence: CDR1 SGHAT, CDR2 FQNNGV. V was clipped by 0 bases and J by 10 bases, with 24 bases between them. The CDR3: CASSLDPEATGGMDYTF. CDR3 DNA sequence: TGTGCCAGCAGCTTAGATCCCGAGGCAACAGGTGGGATGGACTACACCTTC. The whole variable domain, remainder taken from reference TRBV11-2 and TRBJ1-2, is EAGVAQSPRYKIIEKRQSVAFWCNPISGHATLYWYQQILGQGPKLLIQFQNNGVVDDSQLPKDRFSAERLKGVDSTLKIQPAKLEDSAVYLCASSLDPEATGGMDYTFGSGTRLTVV.

This clonotype was picked up many times. This chain uses TRBV10-3 with TRBJ1-2, with D uncertain. The CDR3 is made up of 16 amino acids. From germline, CDR1 is ENHRY and CDR2 SYGVKD. V gave up 3 bases and J gave up 1 base, with 15 bases separating them. The CDR3 region is CAISDARGDFNYGYTF. The CDR3 region has the DNA TGTGCCATCAGTGACGCTCGGGGAGACTTTAACTATGGCTACACCTTC.

The chain is built from TRBV7-2 and TRBJ2-2; TRBD1 matches 8 bases. The CDR3 is made up of 15 amino acids. The germline gives CDR1 SGHTA, CDR2 FQGNSA. V lost 1 base and J lost 5; bases outside the gene matches: 3. CDR3 sequence reads: CASSLGQGTTGELFF. In nucleotides, the CDR3 is TGTGCCAGCAGCTTAGGACAGGGGACAACCGGGGAGCTGTTTTTT.

This clonotype appeared a few times. J is TRBJ1-6 and V is TRBV12-3 or TRBV12-4, with D perhaps TRBD1 (6 bases). V lost 6 bases to trimming and J lost 7 bases, with 16 bases between them. This CDR3 is built from 15 residues. The DNA for the CDR3 is TGTGCCAGCAGGACCCATACAGGGTTCAATTCACCCCTCCACTTT. This codes for CASRTHTGFNSPLHF.

To note about this clonotype: The limits of the CDR3 on the DNA are not certain, so only TCRdb's listed CDR3 is given. J is TRBJ2-7 and V is TRBV7-2; TRBD2 was called by the table and not checked on the DNA. Germline lookup yields CDR1 SGHTA and CDR2 FQGNSA. The CDR3 is 21 amino acids long, termini counted. CDR3: CASSFYICSARGGEGIYEQYF.

In this sample, this clonotype turned up many times. The V gene is TRBV3-1, the J gene TRBJ1-2; possible D gene TRBD1, 5 bases. Trimming took 2 bases from V and 8 from J, leaving 9 bases between them. Germline assignment: CDR1 LGHDT and CDR2 YNNKEL (reference sequence). CDR3 length equals 12 residues. In DNA, the CDR3 is TGTGCCAGCAGCCAACAGGGAGGGGGCTACACCTTC. Translation: CASSQQGGGYTF.

This clonotype came up a few times. The V and J genes are TRBV5-1 and TRBJ2-7; 7 bases are a match to TRBD2. Germline trimming cut 3 bases from V and 5 bases from J; bases unmatched to any gene: 8. Germline V CDR1 and CDR2: SGHRS, YFSETQ. This CDR3 has 14 residues. The CDR3 region has the DNA TGCGCCAGCAGCTCCTGGACGGGGAGGGACGAGCAGTACTTC. This gives the protein CASSSWTGRDEQYF.

The chain combines TRBV9 with TRBJ2-7; 8 nucleotides agree with TRBD1. The V and J ends lost 4 bases and 3 bases, in that order; junction bases with no gene match: 6. The length of the CDR3 is 14 residues. The V gene's germline CDR1 is SGDLS and CDR2 YYNGEE. CDR3 in DNA: TGTGCCAGCAGCCCGACAGGGGTTGACTACGAGCAGTACTTC. This translates into CASSPTGVDYEQYF.

In this sample, this clonotype turned up many times. The chain employs TRBV12-3 or TRBV12-4 and TRBJ2-3; D is uncertain. V dropped 8 bases and J dropped 2 bases, with 11 bases sitting between them. This CDR3 is 13 amino acids long. The CDR3 sequence is CASEGSTTDTQYF. CDR3 DNA sequence: TGTGCCAGCGAAGGGTCGACCACAGATACGCAGTATTTT.

This chain links TRBV29-1 with TRBJ2-5, with a possible D match to TRBD2 (6 bases). CDR1 and CDR2 from the germline V gene are SQVTM and ANQGSEA. V gave up 3 bases and J gave up 11 bases, with 31 bases separating them. The CDR3 spans 17 residues. The CDR3 coding sequence is TGCAGCGTTGATGCTCTTGGGGGAGGACACCCTAATTCGGCGCAGTACTTC. Translating gives CSVDALGGGHPNSAQYF.